This T cell receptor (beta chain) stems from a study of shared clonotypes between healthy human individuals. Donors were Caucasian adults residing in Nashville, Tennessee, USA. TCRdb's table, derived via immunoSEQ multiplex PCR, lists solely in-frame clones and lacks some. Of 950,000 to 1,300,000 clones in the sample, around 74% were seen once. General study results and limits: Inspection by rarefaction showed sorted-subset sequencing to be incomplete despite large depth. Clonotype sharing among donors was expected to depend on sequencing depth.

V was shortened by 4 bases and J by 3 bases, with 15 bases between the two germline ends. Germline CDR1 reads SGDLS; CDR2 reads YYNGEE. CDR3 size: 15 residues. A remark on this clone: What it binds is not known.

Sample: memory CD4+ T cells sorted from blood. The subset denotes: CD45RA-negative fraction. This rearrangement joins TRBV9 to TRBJ2-3; tentative D call: TRBD2 (7 bases). The receptor comes from a man between 18 and 29 years old in good health. CDR3: CASSRGGAMTDTQYF. CDR3 bases: TGTGCCAGCAGCCGTGGGGGGGCCATGACAGATACGCAGTATTTT.